Shown below are 30 T cell receptor beta chains from a single sample sequenced in a study of beta chain features in type 1 diabetes. What was sequenced were expressed TCRB transcripts, since all of the isolated RNA had been reverse transcribed. Data came from immunoSEQ multiplex PCR; TCRdb stores just in-frame clones and leaves some out. This table has about 620,000 clones, 15% to 17% appearing once. Sequencing was carried out using naive CD4+ T cells from blood. These receptors came from a man aged 18-30 years in good health.

The rearrangement uses TRBV6-4 and TRBJ2-1; D ambiguous. Trimming stripped 4 bases from V and 4 bases from J, with 8 bases between. From germline, CDR1 is MRHNA and CDR2 SNTAGT. The CDR3 is made up of 13 amino acids. The CDR3 is CASSVNGYNEQFF. Written as DNA, the CDR3 is TGTGCCAGCAGTGTTAACGGGTACAATGAGCAGTTCTTC.

The V call is TRBV14, the J call TRBJ1-1, with TRBD1 as a possible D gene (5 bases). Trimming stripped 4 bases from V and 5 bases from J, with 17 bases between. CDR1 and CDR2 from the germline V gene are SGHDN and FVKESK. The CDR3 is 15 residues long. The DNA of the CDR3 is TGTGCCAGCAGCCTCGCCTTGGCTGGGGGGACTGAAGCTTTCTTT. The encoded protein is CASSLALAGGTEAFF. Full variable domain (missing parts from reference TRBV14 and TRBJ1-1): EAGVTQFPSHSVIEKGQTVTLRCDPISGHDNLYWYRRVMGKEIKFLLHFVKESKQDESGMPNNRFLAERTGGTYSTLKVQPAELEDSGVYFCASSLALAGGTEAFFGQGTRLTVV.

This clone was seen only a few times. The rearrangement joins TRBV5-4 to TRBJ1-5; D is possibly TRBD1 (5 bases). This CDR3 contains 15 residues. Trimming took off 0 bases at V and 2 bases at J, with 9 bases between the two ends. The V gene's germline CDR1 is SGHNT and CDR2 YYREEE (reference sequence). The DNA for the CDR3 is TGTGCCAGCAGCTTGGGGGGGTCCGGCAATCAGCCCCAGCATTTT. Amino acid sequence: CASSLGGSGNQPQHF. The whole variable domain, filled in from reference TRBV5-4 and TRBJ1-5, reads ETGVTQSPTHLIKTRGQQVTLRCSSQSGHNTVSWYQQALGQGPQFIFQYYREEENGRGNFPPRFSGLQFPNYSSELNVNALELDDSALYLCASSLGGSGNQPQHFGDGTRLSIL.

This clone was detected a few times. The V gene is TRBV11-3, the J gene TRBJ2-2; the match to TRBD2 covers 7 bases. Germline assignment: CDR1 SGHNT and CDR2 YENEEA. This CDR3 region has 17 residues. V lost 6 bases, J lost 0 bases, and 10 bases stayed unmatched. This CDR3 is CASSGSLGLANTGELFF. The CDR3 region has the DNA TGTGCCAGCAGTGGGTCTTTAGGACTAGCGAACACCGGGGAGCTGTTTTTT.

In this sample, this clone turned up a few times. The V and J genes are TRBV30 and TRBJ2-3; D gene uncertain. Trimming removed 0 bases at V and 2 bases at J, with 6 bases between. Germline CDR1 is GTSNPN and CDR2 is SVGIG (reference sequence). The CDR3 length is 13 residues. CDR3 bases: TGTGCCTGGAGTGTACAGATCACAGATACGCAGTATTTT. Protein: CAWSVQITDTQYF.

CDR3 DNA sequence: TGCGCCAGCAGCTTGGCACTAGGCGGCCGGGAGACCCAGTACTTC. Translation: CASSLALGGRETQYF. V gene TRBV5-1 combines with J gene TRBJ2-5; D is perhaps TRBD2 (5 bases). Per germline, CDR1 SGHRS and CDR2 YFSETQ. The CDR3 length is 15 residues. Trimming pared 0 bases from V and 5 bases from J, leaving 14 bases between. The variable domain in full, with the rest retrieved from reference TRBV5-1 and TRBJ2-5, is KAGVTQTPRYLIKTRGQQVTLSCSPISGHRSVSWYQQTPGQGLQFLFEYFSETQRNKGNFPGRFSGRQFSNSRSEMNVSTLELGDSALYLCASSLALGGRETQYFGPGTRLLVL.

Ten or more counts support this clone. The sample contains more than one DNA sequence encoding this CDR3. This sequence joins TRBV28 and TRBJ2-1; 7 positions match TRBD1. V lost 2 bases, J lost 4 bases, and 2 bases stayed unmatched. Germline-derived CDR1 and CDR2 are MDHEN and SYDVKM. This CDR3 is 14 amino acids long. The CDR3 DNA is TGTGCCAGCAGTTTACGGGACAGATACAATGAGCAGTTCTTC. This encodes CASSLRDRYNEQFF.

V gene TRBV27 combines with J gene TRBJ2-2, with 9 positions matching TRBD1. This CDR3 has 16 residues. J lost 4 bases, V lost 0 bases, and 3 bases had no gene match. Per the germline V gene, CDR1 is MNHEY and CDR2 is SMNVEV (reference sequence). CDR3 region: CASSLSKDRGTGELFF. In DNA form, the CDR3 reads TGTGCCAGCAGTTTATCGAAGGACAGGGGCACCGGGGAGCTGTTTTTT.

This clone came up a few times. The rearrangement links TRBV7-9 to TRBJ2-5; either TRBD1 or TRBD2 may supply D (5 bases each). The V gene lost 7 bases and the J gene lost 2 bases, with 11 bases spanning the gap. This CDR3 is 13 amino acids long. In germline, CDR1 is SEHNR, CDR2 FQNEAQ (reference sequence). The CDR3 loop reads CASMTWGQETQYF. The CDR3 bases are TGTGCCAGCATGACGTGGGGGCAAGAGACCCAGTACTTC.

This chain links TRBV11-1 with TRBJ2-1; D is uncertain. CDR1 and CDR2 from the germline V gene are SGHAT and FQDESV (reference sequence). Trimming removed 5 bases at V and 7 bases at J, with 18 bases between. The CDR3 spans 15 residues. The CDR3 region is CASSPRHWGTNEQFF. For the CDR3, the DNA is TGTGCCAGCAGCCCCCGTCATTGGGGTACGAATGAGCAGTTCTTC. Full variable domain (remainder filled in from reference TRBV11-1 and TRBJ2-1): EAEVAQSPRYKITEKSQAVAFWCDPISGHATLYWYRQILGQGPELLVQFQDESVVDDSQLPKDRFSAERLKGVDSTLKIQPAELGDSAMYLCASSPRHWGTNEQFFGPGTRLTVL.

A few counts support this clone. V gene TRBV7-2 combines with J gene TRBJ2-7; perhaps TRBD1 as D (6 bases). CDR3 length: 15 amino acids. Germline lookup yields CDR1 SGHTA and CDR2 FQGNSA. V was shortened by 3 bases and J by 2 bases, with 14 bases between the two germline ends. The chain's CDR3 is CASSFDRITTYEQYF. The CDR3 DNA is TGTGCCAGCAGCTTCGACAGGATCACAACCTACGAGCAGTACTTC. Using reference TRBV7-2 and TRBJ2-7 for the parts outside the CDR3, the full variable domain is GAGVSQSPSNKVTEKGKDVELRCDPISGHTALYWYRQSLGQGLEFLIYFQGNSAPDKSGLPSDRFSAERTGGSVSTLTIQRTQQEDSAVYLCASSFDRITTYEQYFGPGTRLTVT.

The chain links TRBV7-2 to TRBJ1-5; TRBD1 is a possible D gene (5 bases). Germline lookup yields CDR1 SGHTA and CDR2 FQGNSA. Deletions cut 6 bases from V and 5 bases from J, with 17 bases between. CDR3 size: 15 residues. The CDR3 spells CASRSTGTPHQPQHF. In nucleotides, the CDR3 is TGTGCCAGCAGATCCACCGGGACGCCTCATCAGCCCCAGCATTTT. The variable domain in full, with the rest retrieved from reference TRBV7-2 and TRBJ1-5, is GAGVSQSPSNKVTEKGKDVELRCDPISGHTALYWYRQSLGQGLEFLIYFQGNSAPDKSGLPSDRFSAERTGGSVSTLTIQRTQQEDSAVYLCASRSTGTPHQPQHFGDGTRLSIL.

This clone was counted only a few times. The V call is TRBV14, the J call TRBJ1-2; TRBD1 agrees at 10 bases. The V gene's germline CDR1 is SGHDN and CDR2 FVKESK. The CDR3 is 17 amino acids. J was trimmed by 3 bases and V by 0 bases; bases with no gene match: 7. The CDR3 region has the DNA TGTGCCAGCAGCCAAGATTGGACAGGGGGAATTTACTATGGCTACACCTTC. Translating gives CASSQDWTGGIYYGYTF.

This clone was detected a few times. The rearrangement joins TRBV10-2 to TRBJ2-1; D unclear. The CDR3 is made up of 13 amino acids. V lost 6 bases, J lost 5 bases, and 11 bases lay in between. Germline CDR1 and CDR2: WSHSY and SAAADI. The CDR3 nucleotides read TGCGCCAGCAGAGGCCCAGCGAACAATGAGCAGTTCTTC. Translating gives CASRGPANNEQFF.

The chain joins TRBV28 to TRBJ2-7, with 10 bases identical to TRBD1. The CDR3 sequence is 15 residues long. V lost 2 bases to trimming and J lost 6 bases; unmatched junction nucleotides: 7. Germline V gene lookup returns CDR1 MDHEN and CDR2 SYDVKM. The CDR3 here is CASSLADRGLGEQYF. The CDR3 nucleotides read TGTGCCAGCAGTTTAGCCGACAGGGGGCTAGGCGAGCAGTACTTC.

The chain combines TRBV15 with TRBJ1-5; 9 nucleotides match TRBD1. V shed 2 bases and J 10 bases; nucleotides not matched to a gene: 9. The germline V gene has CDR1 LNHNV and CDR2 YYDKDF (reference sequence). The CDR3 is 15 residues long. CDR3 region: CATSRSQGAIGPQHF. DNA for the CDR3: TGTGCCACCAGCAGATCACAGGGGGCTATCGGCCCCCAGCATTTT.

This clone showed up just a few times. V is TRBV5-1 and J is TRBJ2-5, with D hard to call. Germline V gene data show CDR1 as SGHRS and CDR2 as YFSETQ. V was cut by 0 bases and J by 5 bases, with 8 bases left in between. The CDR3 length is 13 residues. The CDR3 sequence: CASSLGTRETQYF. The CDR3 DNA is TGCGCCAGCAGCTTGGGCACGAGGGAGACCCAGTACTTC.

The sample holds a few counts of this clone. The chain couples TRBV7-9 to TRBJ2-7; 7 bases are a match to TRBD2. This CDR3 contains 13 residues. Germline lookup yields CDR1 SEHNR and CDR2 FQNEAQ (reference sequence). V trimming: 6 bases; J trimming: 2 bases; junction bases outside the gene matches: 4. For the CDR3, the DNA is TGTGCCAGCAGATTCAGCGGGACCTACGAGCAGTACTTC. Protein product: CASRFSGTYEQYF.

Notes on this clone: The junction and the germline gene differ at one end; a read error may be behind it. This chain connects TRBV19 to TRBJ2-1, with 7 bases fitting TRBD1. Germline-derived CDR1 and CDR2 are LNHDA and SQIVND (reference sequence). The CDR3 length is 14 residues. In DNA, the CDR3 is TGTGCCAGTAGTGTAGACAGGGTTTACAATGAGCAGTTCTTC. Amino acid sequence: CASSVDRVYNEQFF.

This chain links TRBV7-2 with TRBJ2-2; TRBD1 matches at 8 bases. Trimming cost V 3 bases and J 0 bases; bases outside gene matches: 9. Per germline, CDR1 SGHTA and CDR2 FQGNSA. The CDR3 spans 18 residues. The CDR3 protein is CASSLEDRVKTNTGELFF. CDR3 sequence (DNA): TGTGCCAGCAGCTTGGAGGACAGGGTAAAGACGAACACCGGGGAGCTGTTTTTT.

The chain carries TRBV4-1 and TRBJ2-2, with 7 bases that match TRBD1. Unmatched junction bases numbered 5, after V lost 0 bases and J lost 1 base. The length of the CDR3 is 17 residues. Germline values: CDR1 MGHRA, CDR2 YSYEKL. The CDR3 bases are TGCGCCAGCAGCCAAGATGAGTCAGGGGGGAACACCGGGGAGCTGTTTTTT. This encodes CASSQDESGGNTGELFF.

The chain combines TRBV4-3 with TRBJ2-1; 8 bases agree with TRBD1. CDR3 size: 14 residues. Germline-derived CDR1 and CDR2 are LGHNA and YSLEER. V trimming: 5 bases; J trimming: 8 bases; junction bases outside the gene matches: 8. The CDR3 DNA reads TGCGCCAGCAGCGGACAGGGACGGGGTGATGAGCAGTTCTTC. It yields the protein CASSGQGRGDEQFF.

The chain combines TRBV5-4 with TRBJ2-5; D unclear. The ends were cut back, 2 bases at V and 4 bases at J, with 12 bases in the middle. The CDR3 is made up of 14 amino acids. Germline lookup yields CDR1 SGHNT and CDR2 YYREEE (reference sequence). Written as DNA, the CDR3 is TGTGCCAGCAGCTTAGAACAGAGAGGAGAGACCCAGTACTTC. Amino acids: CASSLEQRGETQYF.

The CDR3 DNA follows: TGTGCCAGCAGTTTACAGGGTGACTACGAGCAGTACTTC. Its translation: CASSLQGDYEQYF. The chain recombines TRBV2 with TRBJ2-7; maybe TRBD1 (6 bases). Germline values: CDR1 SNHLY, CDR2 FYNNEI. The CDR3 loop spans 13 amino acids. Trimming shortened V by 5 bases and J by 3 bases, and 11 bases separated the two germline ends.

This clone appeared a few times. The rearrangement joins TRBV7-3 to TRBJ2-1, with 7 bases identical to TRBD2. The J segment lost 3 bases and the V segment lost 5 bases, leaving 4 bases of the junction unmatched. The germline CDR1 and CDR2 sequences are SGHTA and FQGTGA. The CDR3 runs to 14 residues. The CDR3 here is CASSTGLVYNEQFF. As DNA, the CDR3 is TGTGCCAGCAGCACCGGACTAGTCTACAATGAGCAGTTCTTC.

This clone was counted between two and nine times. The CDR3 nucleotides are TGTGCCTGGAGTGGGACAGGGGCCCAGTCGAACTATGGCTACACCTTC. It yields the protein CAWSGTGAQSNYGYTF. The chain employs TRBV30 and TRBJ1-2, with 9 bases identical to TRBD1. The V segment lost 1 base and the J segment 2 bases; nucleotides outside the gene matches: 8. Germline V gene sequence: CDR1 GTSNPN, CDR2 SVGIG (reference sequence). The CDR3 is 16 amino acids.

This clone was counted a few times. The V call is TRBV5-4, the J call TRBJ1-1; D is ambiguous. Trimming shortened V by 4 bases and J by 5 bases, and 9 bases separated the two germline ends. The CDR3 extends over 12 amino acids. Germline V gene lookup returns CDR1 SGHNT and CDR2 YYREEE (reference sequence). The CDR3 is CASSRPNTEAFF. As DNA, the CDR3 is TGTGCCAGCAGCCGCCCGAATACTGAAGCTTTCTTT. Full variable domain (remainder filled in from reference TRBV5-4 and TRBJ1-1): ETGVTQSPTHLIKTRGQQVTLRCSSQSGHNTVSWYQQALGQGPQFIFQYYREEENGRGNFPPRFSGLQFPNYSSELNVNALELDDSALYLCASSRPNTEAFFGQGTRLTVV.

This clone turned up a few times. The chain is built from TRBV30 and TRBJ1-2, with 9 bases aligning to TRBD1. Germline-derived CDR1 and CDR2 are GTSNPN and SVGIG (reference sequence). V was clipped by 1 base and J by 7 bases; unmatched bases: 22. The CDR3 runs to 19 residues. This CDR3 is CAWSGQRTARTGVESGYTF. In nucleotides, the CDR3 is TGTGCCTGGAGTGGACAAAGAACCGCAAGGACAGGGGTGGAAAGTGGCTACACCTTC.

This clone came up many times. This CDR3 is CASNDTGGIKNIQYF. In DNA form, the CDR3 reads TGTGCCAGCAATGATACAGGGGGAATTAAAAACATTCAGTACTTC. The chain uses TRBV21-1 and TRBJ2-4; TRBD1, the D gene given by the table, was not confirmed from the DNA. TRBV21-1 is noted as a pseudogene. There are 15 residues in the CDR3.

In its sample, this clone was seen many times. The rearrangement links TRBV7-9 to TRBJ2-3; tentatively, D is TRBD2 (5 bases). V dropped 5 bases and J dropped 10 bases, with 13 bases sitting between them. Looked up from germline, CDR1 is SEHNR and CDR2 is FQNEAQ (reference sequence). The CDR3 sequence is 12 residues long. CDR3 protein: CASSPGSMPQYF. As DNA, the CDR3 is TGTGCCAGCAGCCCGGGGTCGATGCCGCAGTATTTT.